This T cell receptor beta chain was sequenced for a study of T-cell reconstitution after alpha-beta-depleted transplantation in children. The junction had 4 bases not matched to a gene; V was cut back by 5 bases and J by 3 bases. This CDR3 contains 14 residues. Germline CDR1 reads MDHEN; CDR2 reads SYDVKM. Study conclusions and caveats: Reportedly, roughly two months post-transplant, alpha-beta T cells arose from several hundred expanded graft clones. Elevated TCRbeta diversity at day 60 was traced, in some patients, to surviving recipient T cells and thymic progenitors. One year post-transplant, T-cell counts and diversity were largely derived from T cells produced anew.

The table lists this clonotype with a few counts. Its target is not known. Construction of the TCRbeta library involved unique molecular identifiers. TCRdb re-called the PCR reads through MiXCR, storing one row per CDR3 protein. The sample lists about 420,000 distinct CDR3 sequences, 15% to 20% occurring once. The sample was PBMCs, mostly from graft donor cells, taken 360 days after TCRalphabeta/CD19-depleted stem cell transplant. The clonotype was recovered from a boy less than two years old who had a stem cell transplant for Wiskott-Aldrich syndrome, so the T cells may come from the graft donor. The chain couples TRBV28 to TRBJ1-1; 9 bases are shared with TRBD1. The CDR3 is CASSPGTGYTEAFF. CDR3 nucleotides: TGTGCCAGCAGTCCCGGGACAGGGTACACTGAAGCTTTCTTT. The full variable domain, in which reference TRBV28 and TRBJ1-1 provide the parts outside the CDR3, is DVKVTQSSRYLVKRTGEKVFLECVQDMDHENMFWYRQDPGLGLRLIYFSYDVKMKEKGDIPEGYSVSREKKERFSLILESASTNQTSMYLCASSPGTGYTEAFFGQGTRLTVV.